This T cell receptor (beta chain) was found in a study of siplizumab effects on memory and regulatory T cells. Study-level results: Naive T cells seemed more diverse than memory cells and seemed major alloresponse contributors. Proliferating Tregs from siplizumab cultures lacked functional confirmation of suppression.

The J segment lost 2 bases and the V segment lost 7 bases, leaving 12 bases of the junction unmatched. This CDR3 has 16 residues. The germline CDR1 and CDR2 sequences are SGHDT and YYEEEE. Measured with immunoSEQ multiplex PCR; TCRdb has only the in-frame clones, and not every one. Of around 100,000 clones listed, about nine tenths are singletons. Turning to this clone: Its antigen is undetermined.

This chain connects TRBV5-6 to TRBJ2-3; 8 bases align to TRBD2. The TCR was taken from a human donor in good health. Sequenced: CD4+ T cells sorted from blood. The CDR3 spells CASGPPAGAFTDTQYF. The CDR3 bases are TGTGCCAGCGGACCTCCAGCGGGGGCCTTCACAGATACGCAGTATTTT. Drawing the rest from reference TRBV5-6 and TRBJ2-3, the complete variable domain is DAGVTQSPTHLIKTRGQQVTLRCSPKSGHDTVSWYQQALGQGPQFIFQYYEEEERQRGNFPDRFSGHQFPNYSSELNVNALLLGDSALYLCASGPPAGAFTDTQYFGPGTRLTVL.